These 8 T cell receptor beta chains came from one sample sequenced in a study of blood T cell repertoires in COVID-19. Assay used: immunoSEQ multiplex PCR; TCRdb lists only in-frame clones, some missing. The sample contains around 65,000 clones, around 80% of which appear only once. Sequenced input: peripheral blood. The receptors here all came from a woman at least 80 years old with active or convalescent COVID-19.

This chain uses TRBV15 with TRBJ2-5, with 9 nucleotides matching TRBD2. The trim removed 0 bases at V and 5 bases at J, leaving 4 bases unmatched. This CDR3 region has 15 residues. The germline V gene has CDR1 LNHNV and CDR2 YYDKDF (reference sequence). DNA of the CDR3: TGTGCCACCAGCAGAGATCAGAGCGGGGGGGAGACCCAGTACTTC. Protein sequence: CATSRDQSGGETQYF. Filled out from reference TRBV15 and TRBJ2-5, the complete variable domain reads DAMVIQNPRYQVTQFGKPVTLSCSQTLNHNVMYWYQQKSSQAPKLLFHYYDKDFNNEADTPDNFQSRRPNTSFCFLDIRSPGLGDTAMYLCATSRDQSGGETQYFGPGTRLLVL.

The CDR3 protein is CASSSTSGFSDTEAFF. The CDR3 DNA reads TGTGCCAGCAGTTCAACCTCAGGGTTTTCGGACACTGAAGCTTTCTTT. The V and J genes are TRBV6-5 and TRBJ1-1; tentatively, D is TRBD1 (5 bases). The length of the CDR3 is 16 residues. V lost 4 bases and J lost 3, with 18 bases in between. The V gene's germline CDR1 is MNHEY and CDR2 SVGAGI.

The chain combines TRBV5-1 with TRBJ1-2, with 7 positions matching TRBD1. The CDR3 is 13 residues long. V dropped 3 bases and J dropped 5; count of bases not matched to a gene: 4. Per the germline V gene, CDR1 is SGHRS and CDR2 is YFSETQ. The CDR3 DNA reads TGCGCCAGCAGCTGGGACAGACCATATGGCTACACCTTC. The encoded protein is CASSWDRPYGYTF.

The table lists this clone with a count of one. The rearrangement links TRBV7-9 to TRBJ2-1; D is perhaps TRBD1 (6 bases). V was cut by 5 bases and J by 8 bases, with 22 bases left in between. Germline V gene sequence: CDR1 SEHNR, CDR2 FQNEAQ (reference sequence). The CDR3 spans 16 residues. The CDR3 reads CASSRTQGPSLDEQFF. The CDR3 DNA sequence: TGTGCCAGCAGCCGAACCCAGGGGCCTAGCTTAGATGAGCAGTTCTTC.

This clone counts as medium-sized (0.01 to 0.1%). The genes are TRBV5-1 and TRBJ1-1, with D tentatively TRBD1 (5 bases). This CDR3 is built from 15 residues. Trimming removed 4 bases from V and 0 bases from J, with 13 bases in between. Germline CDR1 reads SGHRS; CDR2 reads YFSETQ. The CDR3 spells CASSTSPQVNTEAFF. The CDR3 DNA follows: TGCGCCAGCAGCACTTCCCCACAGGTGAACACTGAAGCTTTCTTT.

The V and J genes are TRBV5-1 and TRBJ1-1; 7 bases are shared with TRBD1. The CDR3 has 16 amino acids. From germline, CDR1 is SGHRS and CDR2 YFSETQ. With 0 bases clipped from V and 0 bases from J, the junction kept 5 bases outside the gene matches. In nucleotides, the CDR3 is TGCGCCAGCAGCTTGGCCCAGGGGGTCATGAACACTGAAGCTTTCTTT. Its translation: CASSLAQGVMNTEAFF.

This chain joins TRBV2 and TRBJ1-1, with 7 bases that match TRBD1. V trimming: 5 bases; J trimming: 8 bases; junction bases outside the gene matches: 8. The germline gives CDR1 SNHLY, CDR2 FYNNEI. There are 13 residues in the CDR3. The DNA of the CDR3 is TGTGCCAGCAGTAGCGGACAGGTTAGGGAAGCTTTCTTT. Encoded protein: CASSSGQVREAFF.

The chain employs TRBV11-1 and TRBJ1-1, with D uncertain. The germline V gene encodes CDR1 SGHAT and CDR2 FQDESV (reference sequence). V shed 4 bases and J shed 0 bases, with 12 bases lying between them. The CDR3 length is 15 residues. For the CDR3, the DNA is TGTGCCAGCAGCTACGGGTCGGGAGTGAACACTGAAGCTTTCTTT. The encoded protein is CASSYGSGVNTEAFF.